This T cell receptor beta chain stems from a study of blood T cell repertoires in COVID-19. Study-wide context: T cells, B-cell-depleted T cells, or PBMCs supplied cDNA or gDNA.

The protocol was immunoSEQ multiplex PCR, while the TCRdb copy is restricted to in-frame clones and leaves out a portion. The sample holds around 40,000 clones; 70% to 90% are singletons and the top ten take about 13%. V lost 1 base and J 9 bases, leaving 10 bases between the germline ends. The CDR3 spans 12 residues. Per germline, CDR1 SGHAT and CDR2 FQNNGV. This chain joins TRBV11-2 and TRBJ2-7; D unresolved. The sequenced sample was peripheral blood. This sequence was found in a human donor in a cohort sampled during active COVID-19. The CDR3 nucleotides are TGTGCCAGCAGCTTAGCCCTAGGATCGCAGTACTTC. It is translated as CASSLALGSQYF.